This TCR beta chain was recovered during a study of breast tumors, draining lymph nodes, adjacent tissues. Study-wide points: Compared with basal-like, luminal-like tumors shared significantly more repertoire with nontumor tissue. Tumor T cell lymph node origin was a supported hypothesis, not proven. The data were judged consistent with most tumor T cells coming from lymph node and expanding in tumor. Tumor TCR diversity was below lymph nodes but above nontumor tissue.

To note about this clonotype: The antigen remains undetermined.

Breast cancer patients provided tissue from their axillary draining lymph nodes. V gave up 8 bases and J gave up 5 bases, with 15 bases separating them. The CDR3 runs to 13 residues. Germline V gene sequence: CDR1 SEHNR, CDR2 FQNEAQ (reference sequence). TCRdb reprocessed the multiplex PCR reads with MiXCR, giving one entry per CDR3 protein. The table includes about 200,000 distinct CDR3 sequences, approximately 30% detected once. Material for sequencing was axillary lymph node tissue. The sequence came from a female donor with breast cancer. Some clones in this sample may be carry-over from other donors' samples. This chain connects TRBV7-9 to TRBJ1-1, with TRBD1 as a possible D gene (5 bases). In DNA, the CDR3 is TGTGCCAGCGAAGGTCAGGGAGATACTGAAGCTTTCTTT. It is translated as CASEGQGDTEAFF.